These T cell receptor beta chains were read from a single sample in a study of T-cell reconstitution after alpha-beta-depleted transplantation in children. TCRdb analysed the PCR reads with MiXCR anew, one entry per CDR3 protein. The repertoire holds about 210,000 distinct CDR3 sequences, with roughly 18% as singletons. Sequencing used PBMCs, mostly from graft donor cells, obtained 360 days after TCRalphabeta/CD19-depleted stem cell transplant. These receptors were collected from a male patient between 2 and 15 years old who had a stem cell transplant for acute lymphoblastic leukemia, so the T cells may come from the graft donor. CDR3s include the opening cysteine and the closing phenylalanine or tryptophan. The D gene is left open where the match is weak. Rows give clone size only sometimes, using once, few, many, or a class for an expanded clone.

TRBV20-1	NA	TRBJ1-5	few	TGCAGTGCTAGATTTCGGGGGGACCAGCCCCAGCATTTT	CSARFRGDQPQHF
TRBV20-1	NA	TRBJ2-7	few	TGCAGTGCTGGGGGCACTTACGAGCAGTACTTC	CSAGGTYEQYF
TRBV20-1	TRBD2	TRBJ2-5	once	TGCAGTGCTAGATTAACTAGCGGGGGGCCGGGGGTGACCCAGTACTTC	CSARLTSGGPGVTQYF
TRBV20-1	NA	TRBJ1-5	NA	TGCAGTGCTACCTTAGAGGCCCGCAATCAGCCCCAGCATTTT	CSATLEARNQPQHF
TRBV21-1	NA	TRBJ2-1	NA	TGTGCCAGCAGCAATCGCCGCAATGAGCAGTTCTTC	CASSNRRNEQFF
TRBV7-2	NA	TRBJ2-1	NA	TGTGCCAGCAGCTTACAGAACGGCAATGAGCAGTTCTTC	CASSLQNGNEQFF
TRBV2	NA	TRBJ1-2	many	TGTGCCAGCGGCTCAGAGAACTATGGCTACACCTTC	CASGSENYGYTF
TRBV5-1	NA	TRBJ2-7	many	TGCGCCAGCAGCTTGACGGGGGGCCTCTACGAGCAGTACTTC	CASSLTGGLYEQYF
TRBV29-1	NA	TRBJ1-2	NA	TGCAGCGGTTGGGGGTCTCAAGGCTACACCTTC	CSGWGSQGYTF
TRBV27	NA	TRBJ2-3	NA	TGTGCCAGCCTTAGCACAGATACGCAGTATTTT	CASLSTDTQYF
TRBV12-3/TRBV12-4	NA	TRBJ2-2	NA	TGTGCCAGCAGTTTATTGGGCGGTCTCGGGGAGCTGTTTTTT	CASSLLGGLGELFF
TRBV6-1	TRBD1	TRBJ2-5	NA	TGTGCCAGCAGTCCAGGGGGCCCAGGGGGTAAACCGAGGGAGACCCAGTACTTC	CASSPGGPGGKPRETQYF
TRBV12-3/TRBV12-4	TRBD2	TRBJ2-2	NA	TGTGCCAGCACTCAGCGGGGGGCGGACACCGGGGAGCTGTTTTTT	CASTQRGADTGELFF
TRBV10-3	NA	TRBJ1-2	few	TGTGCCATCAGGATGACAGAAACTTATGGCTACACCTTC	CAIRMTETYGYTF
TRBV7-6	NA	TRBJ2-2	few	TGTGCCAGCAGCTTAGGCGTACTAAACACCGGGGAGCTGTTTTTT	CASSLGVLNTGELFF
TRBV29-1	TRBD1	TRBJ1-3	NA	TGCAGCGTTGCCTCCCAGGGGGGGTGGTGGGGAAACACCATATATTTT	CSVASQGGWWGNTIYF
TRBV13	NA	TRBJ2-7	NA	TGTGCCAGCAAGGTGTTTTTGGTACGTGAGCAGTACTTC	CASKVFLVREQYF
TRBV27	TRBD2	TRBJ2-1	NA	TGTGCCAGCAGTAGGCCTAGCGGGGGCCTTTACAATGAGCAGTTCTTC	CASSRPSGGLYNEQFF
TRBV29-1	NA	TRBJ2-7	NA	TGCAGCGTTGTGGGAAGGTACTCCTACGAGCAGTACTTC	CSVVGRYSYEQYF
TRBV4-2	TRBD2	TRBJ2-5	few	TGTGCCAGCAGCCAAGGGGGACTAGCGGGGGCCGAAGAGACCCAGTACTTC	CASSQGGLAGAEETQYF
TRBV12-3/TRBV12-4	TRBD1	TRBJ1-1	many	TGTGCCAGCAGTTCGAGGGGGCGAAGCACTGAAGCTTTCTTT	CASSSRGRSTEAFF
TRBV28	NA	TRBJ1-2	NA	TGTGCCAGCAGTTACGGGGGAGCGAACTATGGCTACACCTTC	CASSYGGANYGYTF
TRBV4-3	TRBD1	TRBJ2-3	NA	TGCGCCAGCAGCCAGGACAGGGGGGAAGATACGCAGTATTTT	CASSQDRGEDTQYF
TRBV9	NA	TRBJ2-1	NA	TGTGCCAGCACTAGTGCGGGGGGACAGGTTAATGAGCAGTTCTTC	CASTSAGGQVNEQFF
TRBV10-3	NA	TRBJ1-2	few	TGTGCCATCAGTTCTGACACCCTAGGGTATGGCTACACCTTC	CAISSDTLGYGYTF
TRBV29-1	TRBD1	TRBJ1-2	NA	TGCAGCGTTGAGCACAGGGGGCAGGTCTATGGCTACACCTTC	CSVEHRGQVYGYTF
TRBV29-1	TRBD1	TRBJ2-2	few	TGCAGCGCAGACAGGGGGCCCACGAACACCGGGGAGCTGTTTTTT	CSADRGPTNTGELFF
TRBV3-1	TRBD1	TRBJ1-5	few	TGTGCCAGCAGCCCCACAGGGGTTTTCGACAATCAGCCCCAGCATTTT	CASSPTGVFDNQPQHF
TRBV5-1	NA	TRBJ2-1	NA	TGCGCCAGCAGCTTCGGAGGGGCCACCTACAATGAGCAGTTCTTC	CASSFGGATYNEQFF